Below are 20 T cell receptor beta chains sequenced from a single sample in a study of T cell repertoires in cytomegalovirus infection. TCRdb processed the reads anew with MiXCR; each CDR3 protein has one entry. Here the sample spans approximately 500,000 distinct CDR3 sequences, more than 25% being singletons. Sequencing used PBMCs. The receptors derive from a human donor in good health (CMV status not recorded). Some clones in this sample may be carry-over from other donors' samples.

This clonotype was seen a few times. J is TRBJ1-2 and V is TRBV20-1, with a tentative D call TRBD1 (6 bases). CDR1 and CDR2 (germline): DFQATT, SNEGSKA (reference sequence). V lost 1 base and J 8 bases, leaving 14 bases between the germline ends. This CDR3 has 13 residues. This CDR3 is CSARGGGVEGYTF. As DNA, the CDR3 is TGCAGTGCTAGAGGAGGGGGAGTCGAAGGCTACACCTTC.

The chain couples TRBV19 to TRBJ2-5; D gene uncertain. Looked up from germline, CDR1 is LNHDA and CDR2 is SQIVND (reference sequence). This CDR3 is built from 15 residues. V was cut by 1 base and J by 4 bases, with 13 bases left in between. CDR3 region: CASSIVLSDRETQYF. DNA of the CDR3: TGTGCCAGTAGTATAGTCCTTTCGGATCGAGAGACCCAGTACTTC.

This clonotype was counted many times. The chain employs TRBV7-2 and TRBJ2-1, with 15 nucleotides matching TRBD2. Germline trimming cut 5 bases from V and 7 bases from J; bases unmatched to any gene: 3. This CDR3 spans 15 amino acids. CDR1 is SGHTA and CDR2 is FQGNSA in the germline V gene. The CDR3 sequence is CASSTGLAGGNEQFF. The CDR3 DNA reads TGTGCCAGCAGCACCGGACTAGCGGGAGGGAATGAGCAGTTCTTC.

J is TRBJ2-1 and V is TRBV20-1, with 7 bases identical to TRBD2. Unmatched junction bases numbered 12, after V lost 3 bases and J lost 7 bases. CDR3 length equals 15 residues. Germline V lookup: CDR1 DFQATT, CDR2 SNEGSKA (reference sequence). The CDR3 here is CSASDVGEGLNEQFF. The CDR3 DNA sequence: TGCAGTGCTAGTGACGTCGGGGAGGGCCTTAATGAGCAGTTCTTC.

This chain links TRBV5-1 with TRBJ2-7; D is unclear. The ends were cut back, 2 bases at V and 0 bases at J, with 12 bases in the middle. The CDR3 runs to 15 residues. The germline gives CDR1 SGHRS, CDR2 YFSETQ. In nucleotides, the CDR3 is TGCGCCAGCAGCTTTCCCCTGGTAAGCTCCTACGAGCAGTACGTC. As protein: CASSFPLVSSYEQYV.

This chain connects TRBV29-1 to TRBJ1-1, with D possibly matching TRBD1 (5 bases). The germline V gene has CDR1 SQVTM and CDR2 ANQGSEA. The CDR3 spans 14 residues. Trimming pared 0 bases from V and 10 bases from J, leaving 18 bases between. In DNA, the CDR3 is TGCAGCGTTGAAGATTCGCTTGGCAGGGAGGCAGCTTTCTTT. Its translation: CSVEDSLGREAAFF.

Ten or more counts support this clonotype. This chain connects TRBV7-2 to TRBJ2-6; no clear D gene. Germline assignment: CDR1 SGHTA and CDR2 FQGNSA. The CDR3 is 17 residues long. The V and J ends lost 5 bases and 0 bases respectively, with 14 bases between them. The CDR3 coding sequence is TGTGCCAGCAGCCGACCGGGCCTAAGCTCTGGGGCCAACGTCCTGACTTTC. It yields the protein CASSRPGLSSGANVLTF.

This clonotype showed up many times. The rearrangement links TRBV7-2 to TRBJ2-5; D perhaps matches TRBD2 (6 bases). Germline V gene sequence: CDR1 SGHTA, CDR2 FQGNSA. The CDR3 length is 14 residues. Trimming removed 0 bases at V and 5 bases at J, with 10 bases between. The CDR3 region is CASSLAGRKETQYF. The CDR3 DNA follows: TGTGCCAGCAGCTTAGCGGGGAGGAAGGAGACCCAGTACTTC.

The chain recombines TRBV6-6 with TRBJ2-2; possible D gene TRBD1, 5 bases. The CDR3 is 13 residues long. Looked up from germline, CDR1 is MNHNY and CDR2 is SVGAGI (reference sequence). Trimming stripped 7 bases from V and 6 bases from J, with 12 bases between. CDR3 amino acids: CASTQGLAGELFF. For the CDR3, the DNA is TGTGCCAGCACCCAGGGTTTGGCCGGGGAGCTGTTTTTT.

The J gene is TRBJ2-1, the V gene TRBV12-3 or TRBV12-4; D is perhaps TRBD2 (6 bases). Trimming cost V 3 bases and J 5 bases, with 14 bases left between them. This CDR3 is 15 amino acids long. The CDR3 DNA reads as TGTGCCAGCAGTTTTTGGGACTCAGGTCACAATGAGCAGTTCTTC. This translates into CASSFWDSGHNEQFF.

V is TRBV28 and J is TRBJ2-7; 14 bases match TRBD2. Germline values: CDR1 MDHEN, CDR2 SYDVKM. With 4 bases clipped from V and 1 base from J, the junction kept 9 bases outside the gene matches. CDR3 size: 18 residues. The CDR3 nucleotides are TGTGCCAGCAGTTCCCCGGGACTAGCGGGAGAGTCATCCTACGAGCAGTACTTC. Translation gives CASSSPGLAGESSYEQYF.

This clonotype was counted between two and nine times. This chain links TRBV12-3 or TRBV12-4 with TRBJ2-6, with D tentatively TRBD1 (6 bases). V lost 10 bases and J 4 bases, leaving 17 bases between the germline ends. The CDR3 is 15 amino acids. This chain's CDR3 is CATSGTGPGANVLTF. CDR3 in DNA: TGTGCCACCAGCGGAACAGGGCCCGGGGCCAACGTCCTGACTTTC.

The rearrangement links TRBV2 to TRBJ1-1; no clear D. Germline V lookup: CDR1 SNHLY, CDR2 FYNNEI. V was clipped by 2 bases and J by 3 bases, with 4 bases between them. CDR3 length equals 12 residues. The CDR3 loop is CASSEYHTEAFF. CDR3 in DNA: TGTGCCAGCAGTGAATATCACACTGAAGCTTTCTTT.

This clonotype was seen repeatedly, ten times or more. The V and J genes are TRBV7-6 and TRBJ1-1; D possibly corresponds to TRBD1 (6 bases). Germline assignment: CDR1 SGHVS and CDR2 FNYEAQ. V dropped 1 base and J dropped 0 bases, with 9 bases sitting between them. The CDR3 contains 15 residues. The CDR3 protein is CASSLGAGVNTEAFF. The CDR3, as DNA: TGTGCCAGCAGCTTAGGGGCAGGGGTGAACACTGAAGCTTTCTTT.

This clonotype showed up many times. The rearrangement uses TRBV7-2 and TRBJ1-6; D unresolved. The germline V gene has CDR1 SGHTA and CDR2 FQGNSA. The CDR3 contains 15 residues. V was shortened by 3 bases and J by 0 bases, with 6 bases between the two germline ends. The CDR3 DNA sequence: TGTGCCAGCAGCTTTGGTGTCTCCTATAATTCACCCCTCCACTTT. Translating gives CASSFGVSYNSPLHF.

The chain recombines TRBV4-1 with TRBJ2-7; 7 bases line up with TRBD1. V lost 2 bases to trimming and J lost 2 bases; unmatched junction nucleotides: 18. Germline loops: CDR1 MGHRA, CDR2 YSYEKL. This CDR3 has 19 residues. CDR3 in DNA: TGCGCCAGCAGCCAACCCTCCTCGCCGGGACAGAGTAGAACCTACGAGCAGTACGTC. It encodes CASSQPSSPGQSRTYEQYV.

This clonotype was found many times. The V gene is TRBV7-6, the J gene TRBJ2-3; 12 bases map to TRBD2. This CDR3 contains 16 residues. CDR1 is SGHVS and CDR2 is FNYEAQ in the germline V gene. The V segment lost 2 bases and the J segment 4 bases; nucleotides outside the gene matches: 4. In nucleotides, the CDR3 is TGTGCCAGCAGCTTACTCCCTAGCGGGAGGGCAGATACGCAGTATTTT. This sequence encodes CASSLLPSGRADTQYF.

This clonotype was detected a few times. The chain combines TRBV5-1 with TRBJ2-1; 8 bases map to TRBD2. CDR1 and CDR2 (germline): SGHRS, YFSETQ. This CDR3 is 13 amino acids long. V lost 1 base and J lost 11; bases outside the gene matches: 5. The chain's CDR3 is CASSLFAGGQQFF. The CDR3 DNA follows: TGCGCCAGCAGCTTGTTCGCGGGAGGACAGCAGTTCTTC.

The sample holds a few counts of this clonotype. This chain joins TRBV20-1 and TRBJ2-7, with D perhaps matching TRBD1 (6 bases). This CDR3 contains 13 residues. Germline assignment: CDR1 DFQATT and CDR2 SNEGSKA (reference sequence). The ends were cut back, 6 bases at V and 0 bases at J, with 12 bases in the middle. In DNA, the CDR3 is TGCAGTGCGACAGGTCGAAGCTCCTACGAGCAGTACTTC. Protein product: CSATGRSSYEQYF.

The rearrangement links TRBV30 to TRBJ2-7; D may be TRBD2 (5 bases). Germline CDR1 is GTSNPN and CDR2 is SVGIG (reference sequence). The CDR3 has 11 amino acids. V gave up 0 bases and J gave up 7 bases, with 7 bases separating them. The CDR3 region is CAWSVPGEQYF. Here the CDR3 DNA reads TGTGCCTGGAGTGTACCGGGAGAGCAGTACTTC.